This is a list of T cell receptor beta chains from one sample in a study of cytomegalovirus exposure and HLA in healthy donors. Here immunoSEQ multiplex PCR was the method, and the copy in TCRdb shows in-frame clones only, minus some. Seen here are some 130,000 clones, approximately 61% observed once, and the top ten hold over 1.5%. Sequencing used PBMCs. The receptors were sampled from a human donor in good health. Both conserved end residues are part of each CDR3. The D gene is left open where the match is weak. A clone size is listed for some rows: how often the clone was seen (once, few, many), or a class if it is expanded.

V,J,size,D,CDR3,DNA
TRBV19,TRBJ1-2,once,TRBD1,CASSAGTGTYYGYTF,TGTGCCAGTAGTGCGGGGACAGGGACCTACTATGGCTACACCTTC
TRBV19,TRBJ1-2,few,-,CASSIDPLGGGTGYTF,TGTGCCAGTAGTATAGACCCCCTGGGGGGAGGCACTGGCTACACCTTC
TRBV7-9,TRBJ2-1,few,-,CASSLPLARSNEQFF,TGTGCCAGCAGCTTACCTCTTGCACGGTCCAATGAGCAGTTCTTC
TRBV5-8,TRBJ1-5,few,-,CASSRVRQPQHF,TGTGCCAGCAGCCGCGTACGTCAGCCCCAGCATTTT
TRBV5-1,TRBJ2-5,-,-,CASSLGANQETQYF,TGCGCCAGCAGCTTGGGGGCGAATCAAGAGACCCAGTACTTC
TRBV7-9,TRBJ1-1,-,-,CASSFGGRFTEAFF,TGTGCCAGCAGCTTCGGGGGGCGGTTCACTGAAGCTTTCTTT
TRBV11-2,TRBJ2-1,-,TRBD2,CASSLSSGTYNEQFF,TGTGCCAGCAGCTTATCTAGCGGGACATACAATGAGCAGTTCTTC
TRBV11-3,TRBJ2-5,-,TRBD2,CASSGRGLETQYF,TGTGCCAGCAGCGGGAGGGGTCTAGAGACCCAGTACTTC
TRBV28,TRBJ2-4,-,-,CASSLGRGLSNIQYF,TGTGCCAGCAGTTTAGGGCGGGGCCTTTCAAACATTCAGTACTTC
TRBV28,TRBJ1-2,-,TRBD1,CASRFSGGQFYGYTF,TGTGCCAGCAGGTTCTCAGGGGGCCAATTCTATGGCTACACCTTC
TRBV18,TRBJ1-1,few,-,CASSPVPGMNTEAFF,TGTGCCAGCTCACCAGTTCCAGGGATGAACACTGAAGCTTTCTTT
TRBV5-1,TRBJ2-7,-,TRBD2,CASSLTSTSGTYEQYF,TGCGCCAGCAGCTTAACCTCGACTAGCGGAACCTACGAGCAGTACTTC
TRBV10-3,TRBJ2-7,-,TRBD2,CAISDKAGGYEQYF,TGTGCCATCAGTGACAAAGCGGGAGGGTACGAGCAGTACTTC
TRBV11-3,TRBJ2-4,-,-,CASSPDVGLKNIQYF,TGTGCCAGCAGCCCCGACGTCGGACTTAAAAACATTCAGTACTTC
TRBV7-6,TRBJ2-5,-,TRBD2,CASSLGARASGISETQYF,TGTGCCAGCAGCTTAGGGGCCCGGGCTAGCGGGATTAGCGAGACCCAGTACTTC
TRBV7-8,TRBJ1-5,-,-,CASSLATAGSNQPQHF,TGTGCCAGCAGCTTAGCCACAGCCGGTAGCAATCAGCCCCAGCATTTT